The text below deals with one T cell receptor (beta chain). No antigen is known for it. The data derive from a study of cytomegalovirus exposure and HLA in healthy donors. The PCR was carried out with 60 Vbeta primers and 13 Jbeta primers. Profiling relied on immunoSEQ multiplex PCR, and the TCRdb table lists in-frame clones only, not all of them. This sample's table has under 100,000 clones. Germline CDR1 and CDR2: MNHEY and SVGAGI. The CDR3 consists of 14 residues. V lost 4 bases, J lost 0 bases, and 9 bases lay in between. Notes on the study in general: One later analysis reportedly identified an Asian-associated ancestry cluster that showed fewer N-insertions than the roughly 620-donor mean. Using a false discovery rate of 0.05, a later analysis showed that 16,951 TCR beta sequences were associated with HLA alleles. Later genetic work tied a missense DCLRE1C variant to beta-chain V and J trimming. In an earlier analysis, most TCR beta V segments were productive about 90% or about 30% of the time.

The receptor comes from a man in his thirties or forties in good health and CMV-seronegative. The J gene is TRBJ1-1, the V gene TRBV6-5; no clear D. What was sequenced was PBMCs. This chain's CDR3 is CASSSVRVNTEAFF. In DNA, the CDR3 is TGTGCCAGCAGTTCTGTTCGGGTGAACACTGAAGCTTTCTTT.